These T cell receptor beta chains were read from a single sample in a study of T cells in Graves' hyperthyroidism and ophthalmopathy. TCRdb passed the multiplex PCR reads through MiXCR, listing each CDR3 protein once. The data hold some 420,000 distinct CDR3 sequences, with roughly an eighth observed a single time. Sequencing used blood. These receptors came from a woman between 18 and 29 years old with Graves' hyperthyroidism. CDR3s include the opening cysteine and the closing phenylalanine or tryptophan. Fields, in order: V gene, J gene, CDR3 length, clone size, D gene, CDR3 protein, CDR3 DNA. A D gene is named only where the DNA matches it firmly. Clone size is not always given. Where it is, it says once, few, many or a class for expanded clones.

TRBV6-2/TRBV6-3,TRBJ2-7,15,many,NA,CASSYGGQGVYEQYF,TGTGCCAGCAGTTACGGGGGCCAGGGCGTGTACGAGCAGTACTTC
TRBV28,TRBJ2-7,16,many,TRBD1,CASRPSGGTGLSEQYF,TGTGCCAGCAGGCCCAGCGGAGGGACAGGGCTCTCTGAGCAGTACTTC
TRBV7-3,TRBJ2-1,13,few,NA,CASSLTSMNEQFF,TGTGCCAGCAGCTTAACTAGTATGAATGAGCAGTTCTTC
TRBV15,TRBJ2-4,15,many,TRBD1,CATSRNRGVGDIQYF,TGTGCCACCAGCAGAAACAGGGGAGTAGGAGACATTCAGTACTTC
TRBV7-8,TRBJ2-1,12,many,NA,CASTSGLNEQFF,TGTGCCAGCACCTCCGGCCTGAATGAGCAGTTCTTC
TRBV6-2/TRBV6-3,TRBJ2-5,13,many,NA,CASSSPGSWTQYF,TGTGCCAGCAGTTCCCCCGGGTCATGGACCCAGTACTTC
TRBV29-1,TRBJ2-5,11,many,NA,CSTGPQETQYF,TGCAGCACTGGCCCACAAGAGACCCAGTACTTC
TRBV12-3/TRBV12-4,TRBJ1-1,12,many,NA,CASSSPKDEAFF,TGTGCCAGCAGTTCTCCGAAAGATGAAGCTTTCTTT
TRBV12-3/TRBV12-4,TRBJ1-3,14,many,NA,CASSLGTTGNTIYF,TGTGCCAGCAGTTTGGGGACGACTGGAAACACCATATATTTT
TRBV5-1,TRBJ2-1,14,NA,NA,CASSYLQGHNEQFF,TGCGCCAGCAGCTATTTACAAGGGCACAATGAGCAGTTCTTC
TRBV19,TRBJ2-2,15,few,TRBD1,CASSRQGANTGELFF,TGTGCCAGTAGTCGGCAGGGGGCGAACACCGGGGAGCTGTTTTTT
TRBV5-1,TRBJ2-2,16,few,TRBD2,CASSSRTSGNTGELFF,TGCGCCAGCAGCTCCCGGACTAGCGGGAACACCGGGGAGCTGTTTTTT
TRBV24-1,TRBJ1-2,15,many,TRBD1,CATSEWDRGDYGYTF,TGTGCCACCAGTGAATGGGACAGGGGAGACTATGGCTACACCTTC
TRBV6-1,TRBJ1-4,12,NA,NA,CASGGLGEKLFF,TGTGCCAGCGGGGGGTTAGGTGAAAAACTGTTTTTT
TRBV6-5,TRBJ2-7,15,many,TRBD1,CASSYSQGAAYEQYF,TGTGCCAGCAGTTACTCACAGGGGGCGGCCTACGAGCAGTACTTC
TRBV7-6,TRBJ2-2,17,many,TRBD2,CASSPAIAAGDTGELFF,TGTGCCAGCAGCCCCGCTATAGCCGCGGGGGACACCGGGGAGCTGTTTTTT
TRBV12-3/TRBV12-4,TRBJ2-7,15,many,NA,CASSLSRGRFNEQYF,TGTGCCAGCAGTTTATCCCGCGGCAGGTTTAACGAGCAGTACTTC